This is a list of T cell receptor beta chains from one sample in a study of T cell changes during pregnancy in multiple sclerosis. Here immunoSEQ multiplex PCR was the method, and the copy in TCRdb shows in-frame clones only, minus some. The sample consists of around 53,000 clones, roughly 90% of them appearing once. Specimen: CD4+ T cells from peripheral blood mononuclear cells, collected after pregnancy. These receptors originate from a female donor with multiple sclerosis, enrolled in a pregnancy study. The CDR3 runs from the conserved cysteine through the conserved F or W. A D gene is named only where the DNA matches it firmly.

cdr3_aa d_call j_call v_call
CASSYFGGDTGELFF - TRBJ2-2 TRBV6-6
CASSLDREVEQYF - TRBJ2-7 TRBV6-5
CSVERTSGGVSLRQETQYF TRBD2 TRBJ2-5 TRBV29-1
CAISPVPDTQYF - TRBJ2-3 TRBV10-3
CASSLFVGGASGYTF TRBD1 TRBJ1-2 TRBV5-6
CASTISGGNTEAFF - TRBJ1-1 TRBV7-3
CASSQNSGWDNEQFF - TRBJ2-1 TRBV4-3
CASSLARQGAGETQYF TRBD1 TRBJ2-5 TRBV7-6
CASSLGQGWTDTQYF - TRBJ2-3 TRBV7-3
CASSFLRGGFFSGELFF TRBD2 TRBJ2-2 TRBV5-6
CASSLRLVNTEAFF - TRBJ1-1 TRBV7-2
CASSPGQGYTGELFF TRBD1 TRBJ2-2 TRBV18
CASSREGYTEAFF - TRBJ1-1 TRBV11-3
CASSVGGGGETQYF - TRBJ2-5 TRBV9
CASSLTGVSVQPQHF TRBD1 TRBJ1-5 TRBV7-2
CASTRTGRTGELFF TRBD1 TRBJ2-2 TRBV7-3
CASSFGYRGRATNEKLFF TRBD1 TRBJ1-4 TRBV7-9
CASSVGGQNFYGYTF TRBD1 TRBJ1-2 TRBV9
CASSLEGANYGYTF - TRBJ1-2 TRBV19
CASRPQGYTEAFF - TRBJ1-1 TRBV6-5
CASSSRTGYNEQFF TRBD1 TRBJ2-1 TRBV9
CASSLRGDGYTF - TRBJ1-2 TRBV7-2
CAISDRDWAYEQYF - TRBJ2-7 TRBV10-3
CSARKGNEQFF - TRBJ2-1 TRBV20-1
CASSQEGQGAPNYGYTF TRBD1 TRBJ1-2 TRBV4-2